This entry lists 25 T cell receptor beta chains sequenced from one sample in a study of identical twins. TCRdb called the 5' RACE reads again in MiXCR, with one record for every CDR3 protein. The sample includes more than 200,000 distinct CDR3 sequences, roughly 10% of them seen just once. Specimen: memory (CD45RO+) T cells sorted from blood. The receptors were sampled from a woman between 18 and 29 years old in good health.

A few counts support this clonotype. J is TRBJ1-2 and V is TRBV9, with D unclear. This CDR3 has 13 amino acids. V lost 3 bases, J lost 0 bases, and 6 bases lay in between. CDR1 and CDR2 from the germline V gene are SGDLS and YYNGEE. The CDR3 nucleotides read TGTGCCAGCAGCGCGGGGACTAACTATGGCTACACCTTC. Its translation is CASSAGTNYGYTF. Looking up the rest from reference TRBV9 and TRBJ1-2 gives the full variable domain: DSGVTQTPKHLITATGQRVTLRCSPRSGDLSVYWYQQSLDQGLQFLIQYYNGEERAKGNILERFSAQQFPDLHSELNLSSLELGDSALYFCASSAGTNYGYTFGSGTRLTVV.

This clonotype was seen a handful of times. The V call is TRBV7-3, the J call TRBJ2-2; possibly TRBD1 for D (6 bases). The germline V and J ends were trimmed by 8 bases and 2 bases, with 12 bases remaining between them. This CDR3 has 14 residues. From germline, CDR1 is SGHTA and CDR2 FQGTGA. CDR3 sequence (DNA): TGTGCCAGCGGACAGAGCGTAAACACCGGGGAGCTGTTTTTT. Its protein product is CASGQSVNTGELFF. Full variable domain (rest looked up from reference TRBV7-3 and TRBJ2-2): GAGVSQTPSNKVTEKGKYVELRCDPISGHTALYWYRQSLGQGPEFLIYFQGTGAADDSGLPNDRFFAVRPEGSVSTLKIQRTERGDSAVYLCASGQSVNTGELFFGEGSRLTVL.

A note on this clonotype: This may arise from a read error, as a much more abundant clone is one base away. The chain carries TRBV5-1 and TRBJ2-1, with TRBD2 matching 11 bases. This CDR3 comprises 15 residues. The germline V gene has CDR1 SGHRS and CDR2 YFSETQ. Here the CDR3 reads CDSSLVSGGATEQFF. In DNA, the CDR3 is TGCGACAGCAGCTTGGTTAGCGGGGGGGCCACGGAGCAGTTCTTC.

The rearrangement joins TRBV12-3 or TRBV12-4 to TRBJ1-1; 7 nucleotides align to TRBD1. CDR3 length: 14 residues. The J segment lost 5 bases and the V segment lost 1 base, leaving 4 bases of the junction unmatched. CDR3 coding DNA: TGTGCCAGCAGTTTAGAGTCCAGGGGGACTGAAGCTTTCTTT. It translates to CASSLESRGTEAFF.

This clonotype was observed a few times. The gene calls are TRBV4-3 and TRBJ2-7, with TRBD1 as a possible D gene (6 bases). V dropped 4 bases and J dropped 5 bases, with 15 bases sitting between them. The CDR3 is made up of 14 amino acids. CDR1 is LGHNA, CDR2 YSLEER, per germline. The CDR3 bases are TGCGCCAGCAGCCCTCAGACAGGACCCAACGAGCAGTACTTC. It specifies CASSPQTGPNEQYF.

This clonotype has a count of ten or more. CDR3: CASSLRMDTGTAYYEQYF. The CDR3 DNA reads TGTGCCAGCAGCTTACGTATGGACACAGGGACAGCTTATTACGAGCAGTACTTC. J is TRBJ2-7 and V is TRBV7-6, with TRBD1 matching 7 bases. This CDR3 contains 18 residues. Germline V gives CDR1 SGHVS, CDR2 FNYEAQ. After removal of 2 bases from V and 4 bases from J, the junction contained 17 bases not matched to a gene.

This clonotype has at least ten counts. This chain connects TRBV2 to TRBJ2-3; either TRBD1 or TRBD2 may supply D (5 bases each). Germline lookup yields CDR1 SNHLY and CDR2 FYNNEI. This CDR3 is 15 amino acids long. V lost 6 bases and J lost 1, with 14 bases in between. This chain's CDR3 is CASSNLVGGTDTQYF. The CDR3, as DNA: TGTGCCAGCAGCAACTTAGTGGGGGGCACAGATACGCAGTATTTT.

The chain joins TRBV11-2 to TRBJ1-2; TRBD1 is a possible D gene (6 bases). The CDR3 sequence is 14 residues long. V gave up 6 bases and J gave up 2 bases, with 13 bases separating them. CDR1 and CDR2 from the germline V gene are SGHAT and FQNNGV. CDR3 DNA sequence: TGTGCCAGCAGTATAGCAGGGGCAAACTATGGCTACACCTTC. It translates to CASSIAGANYGYTF.

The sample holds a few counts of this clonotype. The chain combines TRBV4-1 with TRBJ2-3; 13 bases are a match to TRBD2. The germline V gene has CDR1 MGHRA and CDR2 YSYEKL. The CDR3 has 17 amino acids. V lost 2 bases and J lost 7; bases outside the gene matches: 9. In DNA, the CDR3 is TGCGCCAGCAGCCAACGGACTAGCGGGGGCTCCTTGAATACGCAGTATTTT. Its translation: CASSQRTSGGSLNTQYF.

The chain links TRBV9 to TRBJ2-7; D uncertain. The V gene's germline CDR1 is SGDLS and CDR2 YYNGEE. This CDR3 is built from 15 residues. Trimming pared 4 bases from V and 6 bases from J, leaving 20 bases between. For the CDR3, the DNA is TGTGCCAGCAGCCTCGGTCCAGATGGGTTCGGCGAGCAGTACTTC. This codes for CASSLGPDGFGEQYF.

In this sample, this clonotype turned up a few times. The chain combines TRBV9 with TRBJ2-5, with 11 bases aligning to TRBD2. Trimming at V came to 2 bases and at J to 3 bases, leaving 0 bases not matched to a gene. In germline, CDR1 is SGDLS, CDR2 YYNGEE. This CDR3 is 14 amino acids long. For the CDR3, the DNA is TGTGCCAGCAGCGTGGGACTAGCGGAAGAGACCCAGTACTTC. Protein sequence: CASSVGLAEETQYF.

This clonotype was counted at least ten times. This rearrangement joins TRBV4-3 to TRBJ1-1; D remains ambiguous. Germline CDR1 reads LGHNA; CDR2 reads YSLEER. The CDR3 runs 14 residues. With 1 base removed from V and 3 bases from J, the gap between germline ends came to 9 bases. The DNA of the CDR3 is TGCGCCAGCAGCCAAGCGGGTCAGCACACTGAAGCTTTCTTT. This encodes CASSQAGQHTEAFF.

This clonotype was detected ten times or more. CDR3 sequence: CASSSLGGNTEAFF. CDR3 in DNA: TGTGCCAGCAGTTCCCTCGGGGGCAACACTGAAGCTTTCTTT. This chain joins TRBV12-3 or TRBV12-4 and TRBJ1-1, with D perhaps TRBD1 (6 bases). Deletions cut 4 bases from V and 2 bases from J, with 11 bases between. This CDR3 has 14 amino acids.

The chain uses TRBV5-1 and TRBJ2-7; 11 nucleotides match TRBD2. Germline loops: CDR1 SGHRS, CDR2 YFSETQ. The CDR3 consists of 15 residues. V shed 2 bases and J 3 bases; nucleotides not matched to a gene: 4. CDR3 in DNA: TGCGCCAGCAGCTTACTAGCGGGAGAATTCTACGAGCAGTACTTC. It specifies CASSLLAGEFYEQYF. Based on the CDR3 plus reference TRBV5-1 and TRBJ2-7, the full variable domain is KAGVTQTPRYLIKTRGQQVTLSCSPISGHRSVSWYQQTPGQGLQFLFEYFSETQRNKGNFPGRFSGRQFSNSRSEMNVSTLELGDSALYLCASSLLAGEFYEQYFGPGTRLTVT.

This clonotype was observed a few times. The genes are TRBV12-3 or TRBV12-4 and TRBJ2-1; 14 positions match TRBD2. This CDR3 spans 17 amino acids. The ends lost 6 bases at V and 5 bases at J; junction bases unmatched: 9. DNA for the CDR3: TGTGCCAGCAGACTTAGGACTAGCGGGGGGCTACACAATGAGCAGTTCTTC. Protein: CASRLRTSGGLHNEQFF.

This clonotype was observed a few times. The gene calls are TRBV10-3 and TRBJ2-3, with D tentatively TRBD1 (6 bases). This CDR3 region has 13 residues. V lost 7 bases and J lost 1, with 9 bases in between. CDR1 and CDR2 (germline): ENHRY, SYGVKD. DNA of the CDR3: TGTGCCATCACAGGGGCGGGCACAGATACGCAGTATTTT. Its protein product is CAITGAGTDTQYF.

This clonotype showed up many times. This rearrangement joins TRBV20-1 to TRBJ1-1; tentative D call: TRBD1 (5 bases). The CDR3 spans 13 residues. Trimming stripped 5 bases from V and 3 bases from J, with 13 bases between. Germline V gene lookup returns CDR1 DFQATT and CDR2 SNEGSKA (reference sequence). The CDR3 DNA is TGCAGTGCTGACTGGGGGTCGGACACTGAAGCTTTCTTT. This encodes CSADWGSDTEAFF.

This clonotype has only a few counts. CDR3 DNA: TGTGCCAGCTGTGTGTCAGCGGGGGGATCCTACGAGCAGTACTTC. This gives the protein CASCVSAGGSYEQYF. The rearrangement uses TRBV6-1 and TRBJ2-7, with 9 bases matching TRBD2. Trimming cost V 8 bases and J 1 base; bases outside gene matches: 9. CDR1 is MNHNS and CDR2 is SASEGT in the germline V gene. This CDR3 spans 15 amino acids.

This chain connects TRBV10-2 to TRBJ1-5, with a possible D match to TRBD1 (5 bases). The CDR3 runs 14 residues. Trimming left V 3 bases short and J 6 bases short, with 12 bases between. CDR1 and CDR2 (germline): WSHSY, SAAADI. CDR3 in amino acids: CASSDPGPLQPQHF. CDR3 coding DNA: TGCGCCAGCAGTGATCCGGGACCCCTTCAGCCCCAGCATTTT.

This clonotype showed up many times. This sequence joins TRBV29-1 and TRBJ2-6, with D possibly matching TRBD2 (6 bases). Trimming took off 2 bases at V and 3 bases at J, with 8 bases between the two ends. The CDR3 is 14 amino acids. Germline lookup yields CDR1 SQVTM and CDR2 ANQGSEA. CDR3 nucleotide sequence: TGCAGCGTTGAACAGGGAGGTGGGGCCAACGTCCTGACTTTC. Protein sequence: CSVEQGGGANVLTF.

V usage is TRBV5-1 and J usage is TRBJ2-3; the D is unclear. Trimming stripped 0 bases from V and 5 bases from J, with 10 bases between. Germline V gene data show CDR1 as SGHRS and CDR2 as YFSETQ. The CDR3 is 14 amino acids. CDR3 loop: CASSLADRGDTQYF. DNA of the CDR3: TGCGCCAGCAGCTTGGCGGACCGCGGAGATACGCAGTATTTT.

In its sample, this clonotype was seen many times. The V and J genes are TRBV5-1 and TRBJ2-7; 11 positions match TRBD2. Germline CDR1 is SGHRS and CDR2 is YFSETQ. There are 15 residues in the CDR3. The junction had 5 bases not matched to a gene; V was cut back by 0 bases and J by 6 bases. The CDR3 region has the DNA TGCGCCAGCAGCTTGGAGGGACTAGCGGCTTCCGAGCAGTACTTC. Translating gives CASSLEGLAASEQYF.

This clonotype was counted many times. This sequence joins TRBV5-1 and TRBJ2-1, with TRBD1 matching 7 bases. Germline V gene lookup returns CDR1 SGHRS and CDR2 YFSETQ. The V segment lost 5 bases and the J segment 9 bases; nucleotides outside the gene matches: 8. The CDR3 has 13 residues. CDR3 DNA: TGCGCCAGCAGTCGGGACAGTTCGGCTGAGCAGTTCTTC. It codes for CASSRDSSAEQFF.

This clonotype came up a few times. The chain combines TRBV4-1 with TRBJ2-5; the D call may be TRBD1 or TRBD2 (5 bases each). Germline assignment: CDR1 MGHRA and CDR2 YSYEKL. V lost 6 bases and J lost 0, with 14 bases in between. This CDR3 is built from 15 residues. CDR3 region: CASRGGTSYQETQYF. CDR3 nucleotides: TGCGCCAGCAGAGGTGGGACCTCGTACCAAGAGACCCAGTACTTC.

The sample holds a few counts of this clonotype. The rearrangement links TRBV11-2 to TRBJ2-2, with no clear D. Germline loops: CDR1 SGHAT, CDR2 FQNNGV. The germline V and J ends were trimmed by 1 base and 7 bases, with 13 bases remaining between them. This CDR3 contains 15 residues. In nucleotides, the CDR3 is TGTGCCAGCAGCTTAGCACTCCCGGACGTCGGGGAGCTGTTTTTT. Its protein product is CASSLALPDVGELFF.